This entry lists 13 T cell receptor beta chains sequenced from one sample in a study of cytomegalovirus exposure and HLA in healthy donors. Assay used: immunoSEQ multiplex PCR; TCRdb lists only in-frame clones, some missing. Of around 150,000 clones in the sample, 86% were seen once. What was sequenced was PBMCs. The receptors were sampled from a woman aged 30 to 39 in good health and CMV-seronegative.

The genes are TRBV27 and TRBJ2-1; 14 nucleotides agree with TRBD2. Looked up from germline, CDR1 is MNHEY and CDR2 is SMNVEV (reference sequence). V trimming: 4 bases; J trimming: 0 bases; junction bases outside the gene matches: 14. The CDR3 contains 21 residues. This CDR3 reads CASSSLGLAGGTFSSYNEQFF. The CDR3 region has the DNA TGTGCCAGCAGTTCTCTCGGACTAGCGGGAGGAACATTCAGCTCCTACAATGAGCAGTTCTTC.

The chain couples TRBV5-4 to TRBJ1-4; no clear D gene. The CDR3 runs 14 residues. V was trimmed by 4 bases and J by 8 bases, leaving 15 bases between them. Per the germline V gene, CDR1 is SGHNT and CDR2 is YYREEE (reference sequence). For the CDR3, the DNA is TGTGCCAGCAGCCCGGAAGGGTTAGGAGAAAAACTGTTTTTT. Its translation: CASSPEGLGEKLFF.

This clone was detected only once. The V call is TRBV7-3, the J call TRBJ2-5, with 8 bases aligning to TRBD2. This CDR3 comprises 14 residues. V was pared by 1 base and J by 4 bases, with 2 bases of the junction left unmatched. CDR1 is SGHTA, CDR2 FQGTGA, per germline. Written as DNA, the CDR3 is TGTGCCAGCAGCTTAAGTGCGGGGGGAGAGACCCAGTACTTC. Translating it yields CASSLSAGGETQYF. Drawing the rest from reference TRBV7-3 and TRBJ2-5, the complete variable domain is GAGVSQTPSNKVTEKGKYVELRCDPISGHTALYWYRQSLGQGPEFLIYFQGTGAADDSGLPNDRFFAVRPEGSVSTLKIQRTERGDSAVYLCASSLSAGGETQYFGPGTRLLVL.

The chain links TRBV19 to TRBJ1-1; D possibly corresponds to TRBD1 (6 bases). V lost 10 bases to trimming and J lost 4 bases, with 16 bases between them. The CDR3 extends over 13 amino acids. CDR1 and CDR2 from the germline V gene are LNHDA and SQIVND (reference sequence). CDR3 nucleotides: TGTGCCACTGACCCAGGGGCGGGCACTGAAGCTTTCTTT. Amino acids: CATDPGAGTEAFF.

The chain recombines TRBV7-9 with TRBJ2-7; 9 nucleotides align to TRBD2. CDR1 and CDR2 (germline): SEHNR, FQNEAQ (reference sequence). This CDR3 region has 13 residues. J was trimmed by 8 bases and V by 5 bases; bases with no gene match: 7. The CDR3 loop is CASSRSSGVQQYF. CDR3 bases: TGTGCCAGCAGCCGATCTAGCGGGGTCCAGCAGTACTTC.

This clone has a single count. The J gene is TRBJ2-5, the V gene TRBV5-4; D is undetermined. The CDR3 contains 13 residues. Trimming shortened V by 3 bases and J by 5 bases, and 11 bases separated the two germline ends. Per the germline V gene, CDR1 is SGHNT and CDR2 is YYREEE (reference sequence). Here the CDR3 reads CASSWRPSETQYF. The DNA of the CDR3 is TGTGCCAGCAGCTGGCGACCATCCGAGACCCAGTACTTC.

The chain couples TRBV7-8 to TRBJ2-3, with D perhaps given as TRBD1 or TRBD2 (5 bases each). CDR3 length: 14 amino acids. Trimming shortened V by 5 bases and J by 1 base, and 10 bases separated the two germline ends. Looked up from germline, CDR1 is SGHVS and CDR2 is FQNEAQ. CDR3 nucleotides: TGTGCCAGCAGCCGAGTGGGGGGCACAGATACGCAGTATTTT. This gives the protein CASSRVGGTDTQYF. The full variable domain, in which reference TRBV7-8 and TRBJ2-3 provide the parts outside the CDR3, is GAGVSQSPRYKVAKRGQDVALRCDPISGHVSLFWYQQALGQGPEFLTYFQNEAQLDKSGLPSDRFFAERPEGSVSTLKIQRTQQEDSAVYLCASSRVGGTDTQYFGPGTRLTVL.

V and J are TRBV7-2 and TRBJ1-2, with D maybe TRBD1 (5 bases). V was pared by 4 bases and J by 5 bases, with 5 bases between. The CDR3 spans 11 residues. Germline assignment: CDR1 SGHTA and CDR2 FQGNSA. The DNA of the CDR3 is TGTGCCAGCAGCTCAGGGTATGGCTACACCTTC. Translating it yields CASSSGYGYTF. Combining the CDR3 with reference TRBV7-2 and TRBJ1-2 gives the whole variable domain GAGVSQSPSNKVTEKGKDVELRCDPISGHTALYWYRQSLGQGLEFLIYFQGNSAPDKSGLPSDRFSAERTGGSVSTLTIQRTQQEDSAVYLCASSSGYGYTFGSGTRLTVV.

The V call is TRBV27, the J call TRBJ2-3; D is unresolved. V was shortened by 5 bases and J by 4 bases, with 10 bases between the two germline ends. The germline V gene has CDR1 MNHEY and CDR2 SMNVEV (reference sequence). This CDR3 has 13 amino acids. The CDR3, as DNA: TGTGCCAGCAGTCTAAAGGGTGCAGATACGCAGTATTTT. Protein sequence: CASSLKGADTQYF.

The gene calls are TRBV10-3 and TRBJ1-2, with a tentative D call TRBD1 (5 bases). Trimming pared 6 bases from V and 9 bases from J, leaving 20 bases between. This CDR3 comprises 14 residues. The germline V gene has CDR1 ENHRY and CDR2 SYGVKD. CDR3 sequence: CAIRGSVGDFSYTF. DNA of the CDR3: TGTGCCATCAGGGGATCGGTGGGGGATTTTAGCTACACCTTC.

The rearrangement joins TRBV19 to TRBJ2-7, with D perhaps TRBD2 (6 bases). V was cut by 10 bases and J by 2 bases, with 15 bases left in between. The CDR3 contains 13 residues. Per the germline V gene, CDR1 is LNHDA and CDR2 is SQIVND (reference sequence). CDR3 region: CATAGPYTYEQYF. In DNA, the CDR3 is TGTGCCACTGCGGGACCGTATACCTACGAGCAGTACTTC.

With regard to this clone: Compared with germline, one end of the junction differs, possibly owing to a read error. This chain joins TRBV7-8 and TRBJ2-3, with D possibly matching TRBD1 (6 bases). Germline V CDR1 and CDR2: SGHVS, FQNEAQ. This CDR3 comprises 11 residues. The DNA for the CDR3 is TGTGCCAGCAGCGCCGCTACGCAGGGGCATTTT. This translates into CASSAATQGHF.

The rearrangement links TRBV6-5 to TRBJ1-5; D possibly corresponds to TRBD1 (6 bases). Germline V gene data show CDR1 as MNHEY and CDR2 as SVGAGI. V was trimmed by 0 bases and J by 6 bases, leaving 15 bases between them. CDR3 size: 16 residues. CDR3 coding DNA: TGTGCCAGCAGTTACTCTTCGGCAGGGGTTGGTCAGCCCCAGCATTTT. It codes for CASSYSSAGVGQPQHF.